The following is a TCR beta chain sequence with its context. Its target is unknown. Researchers amplified the TCR beta CDR3 regions from RNA transcripts. The primer set for the first-round RT-PCR of the TCR CDR3 was HTBI. Via MiXCR, TCRdb re-called the multiplex PCR reads, giving one row per CDR3 protein. The table shows approximately 700,000 distinct CDR3 sequences, with over 15% occurring only once. This sample was taken from a study of T cells in Graves' hyperthyroidism and ophthalmopathy. V was trimmed by 4 bases and J by 2 bases, leaving 11 bases between them. CDR1 and CDR2 from the germline V gene are LNHDA and SQIVND (reference sequence). This CDR3 spans 14 amino acids. Overall study findings and caveats: Among thyroid clonotypes expanded above 0.001, most also appeared in blood.

This rearrangement joins TRBV19 to TRBJ2-5; D may be TRBD1 (6 bases). The sample consisted of blood. The receptor was isolated from a man aged 18 to 29 with Graves' hyperthyroidism. The DNA of the CDR3 is TGTGCCAGTAGTACGCGGACAGAACAAGAGACCCAGTACTTC. This translates into CASSTRTEQETQYF. The full variable domain, in which reference TRBV19 and TRBJ2-5 provide the parts outside the CDR3, is DGGITQSPKYLFRKEGQNVTLSCEQNLNHDAMYWYRQDPGQGLRLIYYSQIVNDFQKGDIAEGYSVSREKKESFPLTVTSAQKNPTAFYLCASSTRTEQETQYFGPGTRLLVL.